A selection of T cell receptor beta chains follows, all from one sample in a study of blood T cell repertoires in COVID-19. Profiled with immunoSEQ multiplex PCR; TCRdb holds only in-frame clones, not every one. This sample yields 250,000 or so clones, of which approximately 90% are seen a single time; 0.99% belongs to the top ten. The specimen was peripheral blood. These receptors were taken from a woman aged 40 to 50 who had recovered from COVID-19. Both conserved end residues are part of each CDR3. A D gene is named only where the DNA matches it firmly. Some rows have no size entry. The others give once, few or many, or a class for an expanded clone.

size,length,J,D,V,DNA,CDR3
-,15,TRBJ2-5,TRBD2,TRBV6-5,TGTGCCAGCAGTCCCGTAGCGGGAGGCCCGGGGACCCAGTACTTC,CASSPVAGGPGTQYF
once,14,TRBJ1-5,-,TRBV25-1,TGTGCCAGCAGTCCCGGGATACCCGGTCAGCCCCAGCATTTT,CASSPGIPGQPQHF
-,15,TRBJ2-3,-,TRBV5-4,TGTGCCAGCAGCCCGTGGGGCGGCCACACAGATACGCAGTATTTT,CASSPWGGHTDTQYF
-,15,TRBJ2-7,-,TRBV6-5,TGTGCCAGCAGCCCCGGGGGGAGGGCAGGGGACGAGCAGTACTTC,CASSPGGRAGDEQYF
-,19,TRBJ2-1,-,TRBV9,TGTGCCAGCAGCGGACCCTTGGAGGGAATCGTTGGAAGTGACAATGAGCAGTTCTTC,CASSGPLEGIVGSDNEQFF
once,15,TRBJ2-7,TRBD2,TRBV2,TGTGCCAGCAGCTCGGGACTAGCGGCCCCTGGGGAGCAGTACTTC,CASSSGLAAPGEQYF
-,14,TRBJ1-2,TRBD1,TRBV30,TGTGCCTGGGGGAGACAGGGTCTTGGCTATGGCTACACCTTC,CAWGRQGLGYGYTF
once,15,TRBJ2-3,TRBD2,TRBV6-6,TGTGCCAGCAGTTCAACTAGCGGAACCACAGATACGCAGTATTTT,CASSSTSGTTDTQYF
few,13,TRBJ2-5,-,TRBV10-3,TGTGCCATCACTTCCGGGATGGAAGAGACCCAGTACTTC,CAITSGMEETQYF
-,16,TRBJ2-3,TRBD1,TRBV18,TGTGCCAGCTCACTTGCGGACAGGGGGTCCAGGGATACGCAGTATTTT,CASSLADRGSRDTQYF
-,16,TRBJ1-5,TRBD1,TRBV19,TGTGCCAGTAGTATGGGGACAGGGAGGAACAATCAGCCCCAGCATTTT,CASSMGTGRNNQPQHF
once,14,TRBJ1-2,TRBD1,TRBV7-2,TGTGCCAGCAGCCCCAGGGGGGCCAACTATGGCTACACCTTC,CASSPRGANYGYTF
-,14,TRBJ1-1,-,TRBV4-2,TGTGCCAGCAGCCAAGATGGGCGGGGCACTGAAGCTTTCTTT,CASSQDGRGTEAFF
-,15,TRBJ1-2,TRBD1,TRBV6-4,TGTGCCAGCAGCCGTGACAGGGGAGCTAACTATGGCTACACCTTC,CASSRDRGANYGYTF
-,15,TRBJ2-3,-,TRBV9,TGTGCCAGCAGCCCCCGACCCCCCCGGGCAGATACGCAGTATTTT,CASSPRPPRADTQYF
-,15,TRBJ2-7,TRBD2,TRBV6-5,TGTGCCAGCAGTAGCCGTAGGGGAGGGTCCTACGAGCAGTACTTC,CASSSRRGGSYEQYF
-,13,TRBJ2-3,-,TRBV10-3,TGTGCCATCAGCCCCCGGAGCACAGATACGCAGTATTTT,CAISPRSTDTQYF
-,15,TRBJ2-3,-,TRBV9,TGTGCCAGCAGCCCACCTTGGCCTAGCACAGATACGCAGTATTTT,CASSPPWPSTDTQYF
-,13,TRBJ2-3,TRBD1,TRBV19,TGTGCCAGTACCGGACAGGGGTCAGATACGCAGTATTTT,CASTGQGSDTQYF
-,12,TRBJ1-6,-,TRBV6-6,TGTGCCAGCAGTTACTTCGGGGGGCCCCTCCACTTT,CASSYFGGPLHF
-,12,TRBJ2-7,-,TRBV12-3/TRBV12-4,TGTGCCAGCCACCAGGGCAGGGCCTCGATGTACTTC,CASHQGRASMYF
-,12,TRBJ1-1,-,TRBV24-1,TGTGCCACCCGGGCGAGCGGCACTGAAGCTTTCTTT,CATRASGTEAFF
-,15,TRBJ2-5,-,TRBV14,TGTGCCAGCAGCCGCGGGGACTGGCACCAAGAGACCCAGTACTTC,CASSRGDWHQETQYF
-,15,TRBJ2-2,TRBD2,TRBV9,TGTGCCAGCAGCGACCGGGGGGGGAACACCGGGGAGCTGTTTTTT,CASSDRGGNTGELFF
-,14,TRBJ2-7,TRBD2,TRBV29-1,TGCAGCGTTGTCCCCCGCGGGAGCTCCTACGAGCAGTACTTC,CSVVPRGSSYEQYF
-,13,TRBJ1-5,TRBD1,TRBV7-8,TGTGCCAGCAGCTTAGACAGGGGTCAGCCCCAGCATTTT,CASSLDRGQPQHF
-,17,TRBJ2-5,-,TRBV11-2,TGTGCCAGCAGCGCAGGACGAGGGAGGCGGGTCACAGAGACCCAGTACTTC,CASSAGRGRRVTETQYF
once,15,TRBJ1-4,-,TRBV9,TGTGCCAGCAGCCCATTTGGGACATCTGGTGAAAAACTGTTTTTT,CASSPFGTSGEKLFF
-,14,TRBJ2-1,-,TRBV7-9,TGTGCCAGCAGCCAACTGAGGGCTGTCGATGAGCAGTTCTTC,CASSQLRAVDEQFF
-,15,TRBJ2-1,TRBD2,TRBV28,TGTGCCAGCAGAGGTTTCGCTAGCGGGAGCTATGAGCAGTTCTTC,CASRGFASGSYEQFF
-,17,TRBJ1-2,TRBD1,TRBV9,TGTGCCAGCAGCGCGCGAGGGGGCCCCCCATCCGACTATGGCTACACCTTC,CASSARGGPPSDYGYTF
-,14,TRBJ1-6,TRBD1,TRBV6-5,TGTGCCAGCAGCATAGGACAGGGAAGTTCACCCCTCCACTTT,CASSIGQGSSPLHF
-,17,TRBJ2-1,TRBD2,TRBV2,TGTGCCAGCAGTCCCGGACTAGCGGGAGGTTTGGGCAATGAGCAGTTCTTC,CASSPGLAGGLGNEQFF
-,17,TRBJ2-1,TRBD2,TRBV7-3,TGTGCCAGCAGCTTAAGTAGCGGGAGATGGATTTACAATGAGCAGTTCTTC,CASSLSSGRWIYNEQFF
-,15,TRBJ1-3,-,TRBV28,TGTGCCAGCAGTTTATCCGTGACAAACGGAAACACCATATATTTT,CASSLSVTNGNTIYF
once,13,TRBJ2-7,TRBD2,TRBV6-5,TGTGCCAGCAGTTACCGCGTCCCGGGAGGGCAGTACTTC,CASSYRVPGGQYF
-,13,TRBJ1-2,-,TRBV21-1,TGTGCCAGCAGCCCCCGAGGTGTGCATGGCTACACCTTC,CASSPRGVHGYTF
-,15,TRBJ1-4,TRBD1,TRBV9,TGTGCCAGCAGCTTTAGGGGGCAGGGACGAGAAAAACTGTTTTTT,CASSFRGQGREKLFF
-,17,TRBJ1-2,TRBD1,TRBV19,TGTGCCAGTAGTATAGATCGGGGGACAGGTCCCGGTGGTGGCTACACCTTC,CASSIDRGTGPGGGYTF
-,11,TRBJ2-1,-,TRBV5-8,TGTGCCAGCAGCCCCCGCGAGGGGCAGTTCTTC,CASSPREGQFF
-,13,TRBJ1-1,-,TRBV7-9,TGTGCCAGCACTCCAGGGGCGGAGACCGAAGCTTTCTTT,CASTPGAETEAFF
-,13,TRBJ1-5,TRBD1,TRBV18,TGTGCCAGCGGGCAGGGGGCGGGTCAGCCCCAGCATTTT,CASGQGAGQPQHF
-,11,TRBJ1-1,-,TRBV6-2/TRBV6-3,TGTGCCAGCAGCCGCAGGGGTGAAGCTTTCTTT,CASSRRGEAFF
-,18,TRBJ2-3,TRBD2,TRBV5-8,TGTGCCAGCAGCTTGGCCGGGCTAGCGGGAGGCCGGGCAGATACGCAGTATTTT,CASSLAGLAGGRADTQYF
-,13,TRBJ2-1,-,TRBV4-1,TGCGCCAGCAGCCCAGGACTATACAATGAGCAGTTCTTC,CASSPGLYNEQFF
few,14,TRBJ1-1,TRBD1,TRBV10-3,TGTGCCATCAGGGCCGGGACAGGGGGAACTGAAGCTTTCTTT,CAIRAGTGGTEAFF
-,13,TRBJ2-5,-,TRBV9,TGTGCCAGCAGCGTAGTCGGCCAAGAGACCCAGTACTTC,CASSVVGQETQYF
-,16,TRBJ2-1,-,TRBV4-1,TGCGCCAGCAGCTCCGCACGGGAAAGGTCCTACAATGAGCAGTTCTTC,CASSSARERSYNEQFF
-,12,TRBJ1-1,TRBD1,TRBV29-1,TGCAGCGTGGACAGGGGAGGCACTGAAGCTTTCTTT,CSVDRGGTEAFF
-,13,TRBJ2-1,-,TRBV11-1,TGTGCCAGCAAGGACACCGATAACAATGAGCAGTTCTTC,CASKDTDNNEQFF
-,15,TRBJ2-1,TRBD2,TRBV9,TGTGCCAGCAGCGTTGCGGGAGGGGGGTTGGATGAGCAGTTCTTC,CASSVAGGGLDEQFF
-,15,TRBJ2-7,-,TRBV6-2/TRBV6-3,TGTGCCAGCAGCCCGGGAAGGGGCCGTTCCTACGAGCAGTACTTC,CASSPGRGRSYEQYF
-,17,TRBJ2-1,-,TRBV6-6,TGTGCCAGCAGTCATATGGGTGGGGGGGCCCCCCACAATGAGCAGTTCTTC,CASSHMGGGAPHNEQFF
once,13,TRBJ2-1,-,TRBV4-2,TGTGCCAGCAGCCAAGAGGGGGGAGGTGGGCAGTTCTTC,CASSQEGGGGQFF
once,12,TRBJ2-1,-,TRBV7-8,TGTGCCAGCAGCGAGCCCTACAATGAGCAGTTCTTC,CASSEPYNEQFF
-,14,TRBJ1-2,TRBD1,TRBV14,TGTGCCAGCAGCCAAGCCCAGGGGGCGGGTGGCTACACCTTC,CASSQAQGAGGYTF
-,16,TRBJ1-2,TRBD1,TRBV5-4,TGTGCCAGCAGCCCCTGGGACAGGGGCTATAACTATGGCTACACCTTC,CASSPWDRGYNYGYTF
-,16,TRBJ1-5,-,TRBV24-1,TGTGCCACCAGTGATGTGGGCCCTGGGGCGAATCAGCCCCAGCATTTT,CATSDVGPGANQPQHF
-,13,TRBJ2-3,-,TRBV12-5,TGTGCTAGTGGTACCAGGGTGGGTGACACGCAGTATTTT,CASGTRVGDTQYF